This T cell receptor (beta chain) was identified during a study of blood T cells in healthy people across ages. Through a sample-barcoded 5' primer and a J-beta primer mix, a second PCR was run for about 6 to 12 cycles. One entry per CDR3 protein, called by TCRdb with MiXCR from the 5' RACE reads. The profile covers some 1.5 million distinct CDR3 sequences, with 28% appearing a single time and 7.7% taken by the ten largest. CDR1 is SGHTA, CDR2 FQGNSA, per germline. CDR3 length: 13 amino acids. Between the trimmed V and J ends, which lost 5 bases and 5 bases, there was a span of 13 bases. Sample: blood. The sequence was obtained from a woman between 25 and 40 years old in good health. The rearrangement links TRBV7-2 to TRBJ2-7; D possibly uses TRBD1 or TRBD2 (6 bases each). The CDR3 region is CASSTRRGNEQYF. The CDR3 bases are TGTGCCAGCAGCACCAGGAGGGGGAACGAGCAGTACTTC.